Presented here are 23 T cell receptor beta chains from one specimen sequenced in a study of blood T cell repertoires in COVID-19. Generated by immunoSEQ multiplex PCR, the TCRdb table keeps only in-frame clones and is missing some. The sample records fewer than 250,000 clones, 75% to 85% being singletons. Sequences were obtained from peripheral blood. The receptors come from a human donor in a cohort sampled during active COVID-19.

The genes are TRBV3-1 (or the pseudogene TRBV3-2) and TRBJ2-4; tentatively, D is TRBD2 (5 bases). The CDR3 is made up of 16 amino acids. With 3 bases removed from V and 1 base from J, the gap between germline ends came to 13 bases. Looked up from germline, CDR1 is LGHDT and CDR2 is YNNKEL (reference sequence). Written as DNA, the CDR3 is TGTGCCAGCAGCCAGAGGGAGAGTTGGGCCAAAAACATTCAGTACTTC. This encodes CASSQRESWAKNIQYF.

This clone was found once. V and J are TRBV2 and TRBJ1-4; no reliable D call. The V end lost 1 base, the J end lost 4 bases, and 10 bases lay between the germline ends. Germline V lookup: CDR1 SNHLY, CDR2 FYNNEI. There are 15 residues in the CDR3. CDR3 amino acids: CASSEDGFNNEKLFF. In DNA, the CDR3 is TGTGCCAGCAGTGAAGACGGGTTTAATAATGAAAAACTGTTTTTT.

This sequence joins TRBV10-3 and TRBJ2-3; 7 bases fit TRBD1. The CDR3 is 15 amino acids. The ends lost 3 bases at V and 1 base at J; junction bases unmatched: 4. The V gene's germline CDR1 is ENHRY and CDR2 SYGVKD. CDR3 protein: CAISDEGAGTDTQYF. CDR3 nucleotides: TGTGCCATCAGTGATGAGGGGGCGGGCACAGATACGCAGTATTTT.

This chain links TRBV19 with TRBJ1-2, with TRBD1 matching 8 bases. V lost 5 bases to trimming and J lost 3 bases; unmatched junction nucleotides: 8. Germline loops: CDR1 LNHDA, CDR2 SQIVND (reference sequence). The CDR3 is 15 residues long. CDR3 protein: CASSPQGDLDYGYTF. The CDR3 nucleotides are TGTGCCAGTAGTCCACAGGGGGACTTAGACTATGGCTACACCTTC.

As for this clone: In the same sample, other DNA sequences code for this CDR3. The chain has TRBV7-9 and TRBJ2-7; perhaps TRBD1 as D (5 bases). Trimming removed 5 bases at V and 0 bases at J, with 11 bases between. In germline, CDR1 is SEHNR, CDR2 FQNEAQ (reference sequence). The CDR3 covers 14 residues. The CDR3 is CASSPRGSSYEQYF. The CDR3 DNA follows: TGTGCCAGCAGCCCAAGGGGCAGCTCCTACGAGCAGTACTTC.

V and J are TRBV7-2 and TRBJ1-5; 10 bases are shared with TRBD1. V lost 5 bases, J lost 0 bases, and 4 bases stayed unmatched. Germline V gives CDR1 SGHTA, CDR2 FQGNSA. The CDR3 sequence is 16 residues long. The CDR3 coding sequence is TGTGCCAGCAGCGGACAGGGGGTTTATAGCAATCAGCCCCAGCATTTT. Its translation is CASSGQGVYSNQPQHF. Complete variable domain (other parts from reference TRBV7-2 and TRBJ1-5): GAGVSQSPSNKVTEKGKDVELRCDPISGHTALYWYRQSLGQGLEFLIYFQGNSAPDKSGLPSDRFSAERTGGSVSTLTIQRTQQEDSAVYLCASSGQGVYSNQPQHFGDGTRLSIL.

This clone has only one observation. The V call is TRBV5-1, the J call TRBJ1-1; TRBD1 might be the D (6 bases). Germline loops: CDR1 SGHRS, CDR2 YFSETQ. There are 15 residues in the CDR3. V lost 4 bases, J lost 1 base, and 14 bases lay in between. The CDR3 DNA sequence: TGCGCCAGCAGCGGACCCGGGACAAAGAACACTGAAGCTTTCTTT. The encoded protein is CASSGPGTKNTEAFF.

The chain has TRBV5-5 and TRBJ1-5; a possible D gene is TRBD1 (5 bases). There are 15 residues in the CDR3. V lost 0 bases to trimming and J lost 2 bases, with 9 bases between them. Per germline, CDR1 SGHKS and CDR2 YYEKEE (reference sequence). CDR3: CASSLGQGGNQPQHF. CDR3 coding DNA: TGTGCCAGCAGCTTGGGGCAGGGTGGCAATCAGCCCCAGCATTTT.

J is TRBJ1-4 and V is TRBV30; D is unclear. Trimming stripped 0 bases from V and 5 bases from J, with 7 bases between. Per germline, CDR1 GTSNPN and CDR2 SVGIG (reference sequence). This CDR3 is 13 amino acids long. The CDR3 protein is CAWSVRENEKLFF. The CDR3 region has the DNA TGTGCCTGGAGTGTACGGGAGAATGAAAAACTGTTTTTT.

In this sample, this clone turned up once. The J gene is TRBJ2-7, the V gene TRBV19; 14 positions agree with TRBD2. With 3 bases clipped from V and 6 bases from J, the junction kept 1 base outside the gene matches. The CDR3 is 14 residues long. Per germline, CDR1 LNHDA and CDR2 SQIVND (reference sequence). This CDR3 is CASSMGLAGVEQYF. The CDR3, as DNA: TGTGCCAGTAGTATGGGACTAGCGGGAGTCGAGCAGTACTTC.

The rearrangement links TRBV2 to TRBJ2-6; possibly TRBD1 for D (6 bases). The CDR3 has 14 amino acids. The germline CDR1 and CDR2 sequences are SNHLY and FYNNEI. CDR3 nucleotide sequence: TGTGCGTCAGGGGCCCCGTCTGGGGCCAACGTCCTGACTTTC. Translation gives CASGAPSGANVLTF.

V gene TRBV7-6 combines with J gene TRBJ2-5; tentatively, D is TRBD2 (6 bases). The CDR3 has 20 residues. V lost 5 bases and J 2 bases, leaving 30 bases between the germline ends. In germline, CDR1 is SGHVS, CDR2 FNYEAQ. The CDR3 sequence: CASSPSEAGRAMTRQETQYF. The CDR3 DNA sequence: TGTGCCAGCAGCCCGTCGGAGGCGGGAAGGGCTATGACCCGACAAGAGACCCAGTACTTC.

The chain is built from TRBV10-1 and TRBJ2-7; D gene unclear. CDR3 length: 13 amino acids. V lost 3 bases to trimming and J lost 5 bases, with 11 bases between them. CDR1 is WNHNN and CDR2 is SYGVQD in the germline V gene (reference sequence). Written as DNA, the CDR3 is TGCGCCAGCAGTGATAACTCCCCACACGAGCAGTACTTC. It translates to CASSDNSPHEQYF.

This rearrangement joins TRBV7-2 to TRBJ2-5; 9 positions match TRBD2. Germline V gives CDR1 SGHTA, CDR2 FQGNSA. V shed 3 bases, J shed 2 bases, and the junction held 7 bases outside the gene matches. The CDR3 extends over 16 amino acids. DNA for the CDR3: TGTGCCAGCAGCTTCGGGGGAGCGGGGGGTCAAGAGACCCAGTACTTC. As protein: CASSFGGAGGQETQYF.

CDR3 DNA: TGTGCCAGCAGCCCTCACGGGACAGCTAATGAAAAACTGTTTTTT. Translated, it gives CASSPHGTANEKLFF. The rearrangement links TRBV3-1 (or the pseudogene TRBV3-2) to TRBJ1-4; 7 bases line up with TRBD1. This CDR3 has 15 amino acids. Per germline, CDR1 LGHDT and CDR2 YNNKEL (reference sequence). V gave up 4 bases and J gave up 3 bases; unmatched junction bases: 5.

The chain carries TRBV5-4 and TRBJ1-3; possible D gene TRBD1, 6 bases. Trimming pared 4 bases from V and 3 bases from J, leaving 14 bases between. In germline, CDR1 is SGHNT, CDR2 YYREEE (reference sequence). This CDR3 has 15 amino acids. The CDR3 DNA reads as TGTGCCAGCAGCCAACCGGCAGGGGATGGAAACACCATATATTTT. Its protein is CASSQPAGDGNTIYF.

The J gene is TRBJ1-1, the V gene TRBV5-1, with D possibly TRBD1 on 5 matching bases. Germline assignment: CDR1 SGHRS and CDR2 YFSETQ. V gave up 2 bases and J gave up 2 bases, with 7 bases separating them. The length of the CDR3 is 13 residues. The CDR3 region has the DNA TGCGCCAGCAGCTTTAGGGGAAACACTGAAGCTTTCTTT. Translating it yields CASSFRGNTEAFF. Looking up the rest from reference TRBV5-1 and TRBJ1-1 gives the full variable domain: KAGVTQTPRYLIKTRGQQVTLSCSPISGHRSVSWYQQTPGQGLQFLFEYFSETQRNKGNFPGRFSGRQFSNSRSEMNVSTLELGDSALYLCASSFRGNTEAFFGQGTRLTVV.

This chain joins TRBV10-1 and TRBJ2-3; 11 bases are shared with TRBD1. Trimming cost V 7 bases and J 5 bases; bases outside gene matches: 5. The CDR3 sequence is 14 residues long. Germline V gives CDR1 WNHNN, CDR2 SYGVQD (reference sequence). CDR3 protein: CASTRGQGEDTQYF. The CDR3 DNA reads as TGCGCCAGCACCCGGGGACAGGGGGAAGATACGCAGTATTTT.

The chain carries TRBV28 and TRBJ2-2, with 9 bases fitting TRBD2. Germline CDR1 MDHEN, CDR2 SYDVKM. The CDR3 is made up of 17 amino acids. After removal of 6 bases from V and 6 bases from J, the junction contained 14 bases not matched to a gene. CDR3 sequence: CASSPTLAGVLPGELFF. The CDR3 nucleotides are TGTGCCAGCAGCCCTACTTTAGCGGGAGTCCTCCCCGGGGAGCTGTTTTTT.

The chain carries TRBV20-1 and TRBJ2-1, with 9 nucleotides matching TRBD1. Germline values: CDR1 DFQATT, CDR2 SNEGSKA (reference sequence). The CDR3 contains 11 residues. Trimming cost V 4 bases and J 12 bases; bases outside gene matches: 4. The CDR3 is CSATDRGWQFF. For the CDR3, the DNA is TGCAGTGCTACCGACAGGGGGTGGCAGTTCTTC.

The chain uses TRBV15 and TRBJ2-7, with a tentative D call TRBD1 (6 bases). The CDR3 has 13 residues. Germline CDR1 and CDR2: LNHNV and YYDKDF (reference sequence). Trimming pared 3 bases from V and 6 bases from J, leaving 12 bases between. The CDR3 is CATSRGTGREQYF. CDR3 coding DNA: TGTGCCACCAGCAGGGGAACAGGGCGCGAGCAGTACTTC.

This clone was found a few times. The chain couples TRBV23-1 to TRBJ1-3; D may be TRBD1 (5 bases). TRBV23-1 is treated as an ORF (open reading frame) with a function not yet certain. V lost 0 bases and J lost 0, with 9 bases in between. There are 16 residues in the CDR3. The DNA for the CDR3 is TGCGCCAGCAGTCAATCGGGGGGGAGCTCTGGAAACACCATATATTTT. This encodes CASSQSGGSSGNTIYF.

V usage is TRBV11-2 and J usage is TRBJ2-1; D is undetermined. Germline CDR1 SGHAT, CDR2 FQNNGV. Trimming left V 1 base short and J 8 bases short, with 9 bases between. The CDR3 spans 13 residues. CDR3 bases: TGTGCCAGCAGCTTAGTAGTATCCGATGAGCAGTTCTTC. Protein sequence: CASSLVVSDEQFF.